This T cell receptor (beta chain) was sequenced during a study of blood T cell repertoires in COVID-19 (dated by TCRdb to 2018 to 2021). Context from the whole study: The collaborator samples originated in the United States, Italy and Spain and spanned the acute and convalescent phases of COVID-19. The material from the prospective study consisted of cDNA or gDNA derived from T cells, B-cell-depleted T cells, or PBMCs. The dataset comprised deeply sampled blood TCRbeta repertoires from subjects exposed to, actively infected with, or recovered from COVID-19. The repertoires were released in a freely available public database intended as a resource for research on the immune response to SARS-CoV-2. Samples were obtained from the ongoing ImmuneRACE study (first 160 participants) and from over 1,000 subjects provided by 6 global collaborators. Nearly every sample came with metadata listing a de-identified subject ID, COVID-19 status, age in years and sex. Where available, HLA class I and class II types were obtained from metadata supplied by the sample provider rather than from assay-based typing.

According to the germline V gene, CDR1 reads SQVTM and CDR2 reads ANQGSEA. The CDR3, cysteine through phenylalanine, is 14 amino acids long. The read is trimmed to its CDR3 DNA, 42 bases read in frame from base 1. V and J are trimmed by 0 bases and 3 bases, and the gene matches miss 1 base of the junction. As regards this clone: It lacks a known antigen. No per-base quality is available; no much larger clone lies one base away.

Results and caveats for the whole study, not just this receptor: Clinical and demographic metadata were provided uncurated, with the amount varying by source and participant.

The collaborating institutions used their own protocols to collect whole blood in K2EDTA tubes. For TCRbeta analysis, collaborators shipped samples in one of three forms: frozen whole blood, isolated PBMCs, or DNA extracted from either of those sample types. TCRbeta CDR3 regions were amplified from genomic DNA using the immunoSEQ Assay, a bias-controlled multiplex PCR. Regarding the original processing steps: The number of nucleated cells in each sample was estimated from the amplification of reference gene primers within the assay. Sequence reads were collapsed and filtered to measure the absolute abundance of every unique TCRbeta CDR3 rearrangement. For each sample, productive Simpson clonality was calculated as the square root of Simpson's diversity index across productive rearrangements. Sourced from immuneACCESS, this table was stored by TCRdb with only in-frame sequences that have V and J called. A share of the clones is absent; for the studies checked, an unresolved V gene accounts for under half, and the remainder has no known explanation. That table is the source of V, J and clone size, and D and trimming were worked out from the DNA. The sample table records just over 80,000 clones; approximately 80% of these occur just once. Clones ranked in the top ten supply around 40% of the sample.

The sequenced material came from peripheral blood. Here the chain combines TRBV29-1 and TRBJ2-5; TRBD2 fits 10 bases in the junction. This clonotype was sampled from a man older than 75 with acute or convalescent COVID-19. The bases read TGCAGCGTTGAAGATGGACTAGCGGAAGAGACCCAGTACTTC. It specifies CSVEDGLAEETQYF.